Below are 27 T cell receptor beta chains sequenced from a single sample in a study of pediatric ulcerative colitis. Profiling relied on immunoSEQ multiplex PCR, and the TCRdb table lists in-frame clones only, not all of them. The data show around 64,000 clones, over 65% seen once. The sample was blood. Receptors originate from a boy aged 5-17 years with moderate ulcerative colitis.

V usage is TRBV27 and J usage is TRBJ1-2, with D possibly TRBD1 on 6 matching bases. V was shortened by 5 bases and J by 10 bases, with 14 bases between the two germline ends. Germline V lookup: CDR1 MNHEY, CDR2 SMNVEV (reference sequence). CDR3 length: 12 amino acids. The CDR3 sequence is CASSPPGHIYTF. The CDR3 nucleotides are TGTGCCAGCAGTCCACCGGGACACATCTACACCTTC.

The rearrangement links TRBV5-1 to TRBJ1-1; perhaps TRBD1 as D (5 bases). With 4 bases removed from V and 1 base from J, the gap between germline ends came to 11 bases. The CDR3 loop spans 14 amino acids. CDR1 is SGHRS and CDR2 is YFSETQ in the germline V gene. CDR3 amino acids: CASSLQAGNTEAFF. CDR3 coding DNA: TGCGCCAGCAGCCTACAGGCAGGGAACACTGAAGCTTTCTTT.

This rearrangement joins TRBV6-5 to TRBJ1-1, with D hard to call. CDR1 is MNHEY, CDR2 SVGAGI, per germline. Trimming stripped 3 bases from V and 4 bases from J, with 9 bases between. The CDR3 covers 13 residues. The CDR3 region is CASSYDETTEAFF. The CDR3 DNA sequence: TGTGCCAGCAGTTATGATGAGACCACTGAAGCTTTCTTT.

CDR3 loop: CASIKTALGDYGYTF. The CDR3 nucleotides are TGTGCCAGTATAAAGACGGCCCTGGGGGACTATGGCTACACCTTC. V is TRBV19 and J is TRBJ1-2; D possibly corresponds to TRBD1 (5 bases). CDR3 length: 15 residues. Germline V CDR1 and CDR2: LNHDA, SQIVND (reference sequence). V was shortened by 7 bases and J by 3 bases, with 18 bases between the two germline ends. Complete variable domain (other parts from reference TRBV19 and TRBJ1-2): DGGITQSPKYLFRKEGQNVTLSCEQNLNHDAMYWYRQDPGQGLRLIYYSQIVNDFQKGDIAEGYSVSREKKESFPLTVTSAQKNPTAFYLCASIKTALGDYGYTFGSGTRLTVV.

The genes are TRBV7-2 and TRBJ1-1, with 7 bases that match TRBD1. With V trimmed by 4 bases and J by 3 bases, 5 bases remained unmatched. CDR3 size: 14 residues. Germline V CDR1 and CDR2: SGHTA, FQGNSA. The CDR3 reads CASSSTGWDTEAFF. For the CDR3, the DNA is TGTGCCAGCAGCTCGACAGGGTGGGACACTGAAGCTTTCTTT.

The chain recombines TRBV6-6 with TRBJ2-1; 9 positions agree with TRBD2. J was trimmed by 4 bases and V by 5 bases; bases with no gene match: 9. The CDR3 runs 16 residues. Germline V CDR1 and CDR2: MNHNY, SVGAGI (reference sequence). CDR3 DNA sequence: TGTGCCAGCAGTAGACTAGCGGAGAGGTCTTACAATGAGCAGTTCTTC. This sequence encodes CASSRLAERSYNEQFF.

The chain uses TRBV29-1 and TRBJ2-7; TRBD2 is a possible D gene (6 bases). Germline CDR1 is SQVTM and CDR2 is ANQGSEA. This CDR3 is 13 amino acids long. Trimming took off 4 bases at V and 1 base at J, with 11 bases between the two ends. CDR3 region: CSVVGGVSYEQYF. CDR3 sequence (DNA): TGCAGCGTTGTTGGCGGGGTTTCCTACGAGCAGTACTTC.

This sequence joins TRBV2 and TRBJ2-1; 7 bases map to TRBD1. Germline V gene data show CDR1 as SNHLY and CDR2 as FYNNEI. This CDR3 comprises 20 residues. V lost 7 bases to trimming and J lost 7 bases; unmatched junction nucleotides: 28. The CDR3 DNA reads TGTGCCAGCACCAAGCTCGGGACAGCGCTCATCGGGAACAAAGGGAATGAGCAGTTCTTC. Translated, it gives CASTKLGTALIGNKGNEQFF.

This clone has a single count. This chain links TRBV25-1 with TRBJ1-6; 8 bases are shared with TRBD1. With 5 bases clipped from V and 4 bases from J, the junction kept 13 bases outside the gene matches. The germline V gene encodes CDR1 MGHDK and CDR2 SYGVNS. The CDR3 sequence is 18 residues long. CDR3 coding DNA: TGTGCCAGCAGTCAAACCGGGACAGGAGTACAATATAATTCACCCCTCCACTTT. Protein sequence: CASSQTGTGVQYNSPLHF.

The rearrangement uses TRBV5-1 and TRBJ2-5; D gene unclear. Germline V lookup: CDR1 SGHRS, CDR2 YFSETQ. The CDR3 length is 14 residues. Deletions cut 2 bases from V and 5 bases from J, with 13 bases between. The CDR3 nucleotides are TGCGCCAGCAGCTTTGTCGGACCTTCGGAGACCCAGTACTTC. Residues: CASSFVGPSETQYF.

This rearrangement joins TRBV9 to TRBJ2-2; 7 nucleotides align to TRBD1. CDR1 is SGDLS, CDR2 YYNGEE, per germline. The CDR3 has 15 residues. Trimming cost V 5 bases and J 5 bases; bases outside gene matches: 9. CDR3 region: CASRDDRAATGELFF. The CDR3 DNA follows: TGTGCCAGCAGGGACGACAGGGCTGCAACCGGGGAGCTGTTTTTT. Combining the CDR3 with reference TRBV9 and TRBJ2-2 gives the whole variable domain DSGVTQTPKHLITATGQRVTLRCSPRSGDLSVYWYQQSLDQGLQFLIQYYNGEERAKGNILERFSAQQFPDLHSELNLSSLELGDSALYFCASRDDRAATGELFFGEGSRLTVL.

The chain is built from TRBV2 and TRBJ2-3; 12 positions match TRBD2. This CDR3 is built from 15 residues. CDR1 is SNHLY and CDR2 is FYNNEI in the germline V gene. V lost 4 bases and J lost 6; bases outside the gene matches: 5. The CDR3 is CASSGTSGVADTQYF. The CDR3 DNA is TGTGCCAGCAGTGGGACTAGCGGGGTTGCGGATACGCAGTATTTT.

The V call is TRBV7-2, the J call TRBJ2-1; D is undetermined. CDR1 and CDR2 (germline): SGHTA, FQGNSA. Trimming took off 5 bases at V and 4 bases at J, with 6 bases between the two ends. This CDR3 region has 12 residues. CDR3 loop: CASSHTYNEQFF. DNA for the CDR3: TGTGCCAGCAGCCATACTTACAATGAGCAGTTCTTC.

The V and J genes are TRBV11-3 and TRBJ2-1; 10 bases fit TRBD2. The V gene end was trimmed by 1 base and the J gene end by 6 bases; junction bases not matched to a gene: 6. Germline values: CDR1 SGHNT, CDR2 YENEEA. CDR3 length: 16 residues. This chain's CDR3 is CASSLGLAGASNEQFF. Here the CDR3 DNA reads TGTGCCAGCAGCTTAGGGCTAGCGGGAGCCAGCAATGAGCAGTTCTTC. Drawing the rest from reference TRBV11-3 and TRBJ2-1, the complete variable domain is EAGVVQSPRYKIIEKKQPVAFWCNPISGHNTLYWYLQNLGQGPELLIRYENEEAVDDSQLPKDRFSAERLKGVDSTLKIQPAELGDSAVYLCASSLGLAGASNEQFFGPGTRLTVL.

This clone was seen once. The J gene is TRBJ1-2, the V gene TRBV7-3; 8 bases fit TRBD1. The J segment lost 2 bases and the V segment lost 3 bases, leaving 14 bases of the junction unmatched. Germline values: CDR1 SGHTA, CDR2 FQGTGA. The CDR3 runs 18 residues. CDR3 in amino acids: CASSFSVDWTGRNYGYTF. The CDR3 DNA reads as TGTGCCAGCAGCTTTTCTGTTGACTGGACAGGGAGAAACTATGGCTACACCTTC.

The CDR3 loop reads CASSLGGGWDEQYF. CDR3 nucleotide sequence: TGTGCCAGCAGTTTGGGGGGCGGTTGGGACGAGCAGTACTTC. The chain joins TRBV27 to TRBJ2-7; D tentatively reads TRBD1 or TRBD2 (6 bases each). The CDR3 sequence is 14 residues long. Trimming pared 3 bases from V and 5 bases from J, leaving 14 bases between. Germline CDR1 is MNHEY and CDR2 is SMNVEV (reference sequence).

This clone appeared a single time. This chain connects TRBV30 to TRBJ1-6; 7 nucleotides line up with TRBD1. This CDR3 is built from 11 residues. Germline V gives CDR1 GTSNPN, CDR2 SVGIG (reference sequence). The ends lost 2 bases at V and 17 bases at J; junction bases unmatched: 6. The CDR3 DNA follows: TGTGCCTGGAGTCGCGACAGGGACTTCCACTTT. Translation: CAWSRDRDFHF.

This clone was counted only a few times. This chain uses TRBV7-7 with TRBJ1-1; 8 nucleotides agree with TRBD1. With V trimmed by 5 bases and J by 4 bases, 3 bases remained unmatched. The CDR3 is 13 amino acids. Germline V gives CDR1 SSHAT, CDR2 FNYEAQ (reference sequence). CDR3 loop: CASSTDRGTEAFF. The CDR3 nucleotides are TGTGCCAGCAGCACCGACAGGGGCACTGAAGCTTTCTTT.

The chain is built from TRBV29-1 and TRBJ1-4; TRBD1 might be the D (6 bases). Germline-derived CDR1 and CDR2 are SQVTM and ANQGSEA. The length of the CDR3 is 13 residues. Between the trimmed V and J ends, which lost 4 bases and 10 bases, there was a span of 16 bases. CDR3 region: CSVGTLGGGKLFF. The CDR3 DNA follows: TGCAGCGTTGGGACCTTGGGAGGGGGAAAACTGTTTTTT.

V is TRBV7-7 and J is TRBJ2-1; unclear D gene. CDR3 length: 14 amino acids. Trimming left V 5 bases short and J 7 bases short, with 15 bases between. CDR1 SSHAT and CDR2 FNYEAQ come from the germline V gene (reference sequence). The CDR3 DNA reads as TGTGCCAGCAGCCCACAGATCGGGCAGAATGAGCAGTTCTTC. Protein product: CASSPQIGQNEQFF.

This clone was picked up one time. The chain combines TRBV7-9 with TRBJ2-3; D not resolved. This CDR3 is 14 amino acids long. Germline CDR1 is SEHNR and CDR2 is FQNEAQ (reference sequence). Trimming cost V 2 bases and J 7 bases, with 13 bases left between them. The DNA of the CDR3 is TGTGCCAGCAGCTTATCGGAGAAGCGCAATACGCAGTATTTT. Translated: CASSLSEKRNTQYF.

This clone came up a few times. The chain combines TRBV6-5 with TRBJ1-2; D gene unclear. Germline assignment: CDR1 MNHEY and CDR2 SVGAGI. This CDR3 comprises 14 residues. V was cut by 6 bases and J by 2 bases, with 13 bases left in between. The chain's CDR3 is CASRRSTANYGYTF. DNA for the CDR3: TGTGCCAGCAGACGATCCACAGCAAACTATGGCTACACCTTC.

The CDR3 sequence: CASSPLGGVEETQYF. The CDR3, as DNA: TGTGCCAGCAGCCCGCTGGGGGGAGTCGAAGAGACCCAGTACTTC. The chain has TRBV7-3 and TRBJ2-5; tentative D call: TRBD2 (6 bases). Per germline, CDR1 SGHTA and CDR2 FQGTGA. This CDR3 spans 15 amino acids. Trimming removed 5 bases at V and 3 bases at J, with 16 bases between.

This clone was counted a few times. This rearrangement joins TRBV28 to TRBJ1-1; TRBD1 agrees at 9 bases. Germline CDR1 MDHEN, CDR2 SYDVKM. J was trimmed by 11 bases and V by 6 bases; bases with no gene match: 10. The CDR3 consists of 13 residues. The chain's CDR3 is CASSPGQGISAFF. The DNA for the CDR3 is TGTGCCAGCAGCCCAGGACAGGGGATTTCGGCTTTCTTT. Filled out from reference TRBV28 and TRBJ1-1, the complete variable domain reads DVKVTQSSRYLVKRTGEKVFLECVQDMDHENMFWYRQDPGLGLRLIYFSYDVKMKEKGDIPEGYSVSREKKERFSLILESASTNQTSMYLCASSPGQGISAFFGQGTRLTVV.

The V gene is TRBV7-3, the J gene TRBJ2-7, with TRBD1 matching 10 bases. The CDR3 extends over 16 amino acids. V shed 5 bases and J 7 bases; nucleotides not matched to a gene: 14. Germline V gene lookup returns CDR1 SGHTA and CDR2 FQGTGA. The CDR3 DNA follows: TGTGCCAGCAGCCCCCCGCCCCGAGACAGGGGGCCGGAGCAGTACTTC. It encodes CASSPPPRDRGPEQYF.

The table lists this clone with a few counts. The chain carries TRBV12-5 and TRBJ1-1, with D perhaps matching TRBD1 (6 bases). Germline V gene lookup returns CDR1 LGHNT and CDR2 FRNRAP. This CDR3 has 13 residues. The V end was cut by 7 bases, the J end by 6 bases, with 15 bases between. CDR3 amino acids: CASVWLEGAEAFF. As DNA, the CDR3 is TGTGCTAGTGTTTGGTTGGAGGGGGCTGAAGCTTTCTTT.

This clone was seen only a few times. The chain is built from TRBV7-2 and TRBJ1-2; D call uncertain. CDR1 is SGHTA, CDR2 FQGNSA, per germline. Trimming removed 1 base from V and 4 bases from J, with 4 bases in between. The CDR3 loop spans 12 amino acids. This CDR3 is CASSLEFYGYTF. The CDR3 DNA is TGTGCCAGCAGCTTAGAGTTCTATGGCTACACCTTC.